This TCR beta chain appears in the sequencing data of a study of CD8 T cells in Susac syndrome (dated by TCRdb to about 2019). In the study overall: Repertoire sequencing was used to test whether CD8+ T cell activation and differentiation in Susac syndrome was antigen driven. Summary of the overall study and its limitations: The number of individuals in the TCR sequencing and HLA analysis was recognized as being relatively small.

RNA was extracted with the RNeasy kit and roughly 0.5 to 1 ug was reverse transcribed using random hexamers. The immunoSEQ multiplex PCR assay, which covers 54 Vbeta and 13 Jbeta segments, was used to amplify TCR beta CDR3 regions. PCR amplification bias was corrected by using a synthetic template baseline for primer optimization and computational correction. As for how the authors treated the data: Reads were annotated to V, D and J genes according to IMGT and were analyzed with immunoSEQ Analyzer, with only productive sequences retained. Clonality was computed as one minus Shannon entropy normalized by log2 of the number of productive unique sequences. For each patient and control, public and private clones were evaluated among the 100 most prevalent clones. Susac-specific clones were defined as absent from healthy and MS cohorts, around 970 published viral clones and other ImmuneACCESS disease sequences. The public reads were reanalyzed by TCRdb: fastp trimming at Q25, MiXCR alignment, in-frame beta chains only. Rows with one shared CDR3 protein collapse into an entry with the most common genes and DNA. TCRdb assigned the V and J calls; the authors' analysis was not used. A total of roughly 130,000 distinct CDR3 sequences appear in this sample, more than 90% of them only once. 0.12% of the sample is held by the ten biggest clonotypes.

High-throughput TCR beta sequencing profiled peripheral blood CD8+ and CD4+ T cells from healthy donors, Susac syndrome patients and multiple sclerosis patients. The healthy donors served as controls matched for age and sex. CD8+ TEMRA cells were enriched by FACS, while bulk CD8+ and CD4+ T cells were purified by magnetic negative isolation. Blood was collected in EDTA tubes and processed within 24 hours, with PBMCs isolated through density gradient centrifugation. PBMCs intended for TCR sequencing were cryopreserved in liquid nitrogen and were subsequently thawed in a 37 degrees C water bath. Purity of sorted or isolated CD4+, CD8+ and CD8+ TEMRA cells was at least 90%. The CDR1 and CDR2 encoded by the germline V gene are SGHRS and YFSETQ. V is pared back by 7 bases and J by 0 bases, with 11 bases lying between the germline termini. The CDR3 runs 13 residues from the cysteine to the phenylalanine. Just CDR3 DNA is preserved here, 39 bases in frame from base 1.

With respect to this clonotype: The antigen it recognizes is unknown. One base away there is no much larger clone; base qualities are not given.

The V and J genes are TRBV5-1 and TRBJ2-7, and perhaps TRBD1 as D gene, on 5 matching bases. The source is a human donor in good health. Sequencing used CD4+ T cells from PBMCs. The CDR3 loop reads CASSDTHSYEQYF. Read as DNA, the sequence is TGCGCCAGCTCGGACACGCACTCCTACGAGCAGTACTTC.